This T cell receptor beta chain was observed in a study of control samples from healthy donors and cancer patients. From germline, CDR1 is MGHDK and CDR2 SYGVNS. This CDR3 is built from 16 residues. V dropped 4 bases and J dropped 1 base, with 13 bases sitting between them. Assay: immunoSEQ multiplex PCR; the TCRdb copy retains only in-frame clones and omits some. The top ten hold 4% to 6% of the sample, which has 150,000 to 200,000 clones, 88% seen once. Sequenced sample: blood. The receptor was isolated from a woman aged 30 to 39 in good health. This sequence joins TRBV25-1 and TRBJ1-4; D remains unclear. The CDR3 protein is CASSGPVAGTNEKLFF. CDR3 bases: TGTGCCAGCAGTGGGCCCGTAGCGGGAACTAATGAAAAACTGTTTTTT.